This record looks at one TCR beta chain sequence and its context. TCRdb keeps only in-frame clones here, not all; method: immunoSEQ multiplex PCR. The sample holds some 97,000 clones, almost 80% seen once. The data derive from a study of blood T cell repertoires in COVID-19. This receptor was obtained from a man aged 65-85 years with active or convalescent COVID-19. Specimen: peripheral blood.

In nucleotides, the CDR3 is TGTGCCAGCAGCCCCCTGACAGGGGAGAACACTGAAGCTTTCTTT. This sequence encodes CASSPLTGENTEAFF. The chain recombines TRBV5-6 with TRBJ1-1, with 8 bases matching TRBD1. CDR1 and CDR2 (germline): SGHDT, YYEEEE. The V gene end was trimmed by 4 bases and the J gene end by 1 base; junction bases not matched to a gene: 6. This CDR3 contains 15 residues.